This is a list of T cell receptor beta chains from one sample in a study of T cell repertoires in cytomegalovirus infection. Each CDR3 protein gets one entry after TCRdb re-called the reads with MiXCR. The sample lists approximately 500,000 distinct CDR3 sequences, about 15% occurring once. Sequenced material: CD8+ T cells from PBMCs. All receptors come from a human donor in good health (CMV status not recorded). Some clones in this sample may be carry-over from other donors' samples. Each CDR3 is given with its conserved first and last residue. The D gene is left open where the match is weak. Rows give clone size only sometimes, using once, few, many, or a class for an expanded clone.

TRBV10-3	14	TRBJ2-1	many	.	TGTGCCATCAGTGAGCCAGGACAGACCAATGAGCAGTTCTTC	CAISEPGQTNEQFF
TRBV3-1	17	TRBJ1-2	few	TRBD1	TGTGCCAGCAGCCATACATCCTGGACAGGGAGAGACTATGGCTACACCTTC	CASSHTSWTGRDYGYTF
TRBV5-1	15	TRBJ2-5	few	.	TGCGCCAGCAGCTTGGGGGGGCGAAACCAAGAGACCCAGTACTTC	CASSLGGRNQETQYF
TRBV13	12	TRBJ1-1	.	.	TGTGCCAGCAGCTTACCCCCAACTGAAGCTTTCTTT	CASSLPPTEAFF
TRBV10-2	13	TRBJ1-1	many	.	TGCGCCAGCAGTGATGGGGCGAACACTGAAGCTTTCTTT	CASSDGANTEAFF
TRBV6-1	17	TRBJ1-1	.	.	TGTGCCAGCAGTGATTCTCATCCCCCCGACTTGAACACTGAAGCTTTCTTT	CASSDSHPPDLNTEAFF
TRBV10-1	15	TRBJ1-2	.	.	TGCGCCAGCAGTGAGTCTCTAGGGGCAACAGATGGCTACACCTTC	CASSESLGATDGYTF
TRBV4-1	17	TRBJ2-1	.	.	TGCGCCAGCAGCCAAGACCCGGGGAGGAGCTCCTACAATGACCAGTTCTTC	CASSQDPGRSSYNDQFF
TRBV5-6	16	TRBJ1-6	.	TRBD1	TGTGCCAGCAGCTTATCACAGGGGCCCTTGAATTCACCCCTCCACTTT	CASSLSQGPLNSPLHF
TRBV12-3/TRBV12-4	17	TRBJ2-2	many	.	TGTGCCAGCTGCTCCTGGGGTCTAGCGCGGGACACCGGGGAGCTGTTTTTT	CASCSWGLARDTGELFF